This TCR beta chain was recorded in a study of T cells in Graves' hyperthyroidism and ophthalmopathy. General observations from the study: Model-based prediction identified ophthalmopathy a median 6.5 months prior to its onset.

A word on this clonotype: Its antigen is undetermined.

Amplified regions were TCR beta CDR3 sequences from RNA transcripts. Carried out on the TCR CDR3, a first-round RT-PCR used the HTBI primer set. TCRdb analysed the multiplex PCR reads with MiXCR anew, one entry per CDR3 protein. The table records roughly 510,000 distinct CDR3 sequences, 35% to 50% of them present only once. From germline, CDR1 is MGHDK and CDR2 SYGVNS. This CDR3 spans 14 amino acids. V lost 4 bases and J lost 3, with 10 bases in between. This rearrangement joins TRBV25-1 to TRBJ1-5; D gene unclear. This TCR came from an adult woman with Graves' disease, either hyperthyroidism or ophthalmopathy (not recorded which). The sample was peripheral blood or thyroid tissue (not recorded which). The CDR3 here is CASSATRVNQPQHF. The CDR3 nucleotides are TGTGCCAGCAGTGCTACGCGGGTCAATCAGCCCCAGCATTTT.